The 21 T cell receptor beta chains presented below share a single source sample, sequenced in a study of T-cell reconstitution after alpha-beta-depleted transplantation in children. Unique molecular identifiers featured in how the TCRbeta library was prepared. TCRdb ran MiXCR on the PCR reads and lists one entry per CDR3 protein. The data show fewer than 700,000 distinct CDR3 sequences, about 21% seen once. The sequences come from PBMCs, mostly from graft donor cells, collected 360 days after TCRalphabeta/CD19-depleted stem cell transplant. Receptor source: a boy in the first two years of life who had a stem cell transplant for acute myeloid leukemia, so the T cells may come from the graft donor.

This clonotype was observed once. The chain links TRBV2 to TRBJ2-5; possible D gene TRBD2, 5 bases. Germline CDR1 reads SNHLY; CDR2 reads FYNNEI. The CDR3 runs to 13 residues. V shed 7 bases and J shed 5 bases, with 14 bases lying between them. The CDR3 here is CASTGTRRETQYF. In DNA form, the CDR3 reads TGTGCCAGCACGGGAACTCGGCGGGAGACCCAGTACTTC.

In this sample, this clonotype turned up a few times. One end of the junction does not line up with germline, which may come from a read error. This chain joins TRBV20-1 and TRBJ2-1; TRBD2 aligns across 9 bases. The CDR3 extends over 15 amino acids. CDR1 DFQATT and CDR2 SNEGSKA come from the germline V gene (reference sequence). CDR3 amino acids: CSAGEGWRGGNEQFF. The CDR3 DNA follows: TGCAGTGCTGGAGAAGGGTGGCGGGGGGGCAATGAGCAGTTCTTC.

This clonotype showed up many times. The chain couples TRBV20-1 to TRBJ2-7, with D possibly being TRBD1 (6 bases). This CDR3 has 12 residues. V lost 2 bases and J lost 6, with 11 bases in between. CDR1 is DFQATT and CDR2 is SNEGSKA in the germline V gene (reference sequence). The CDR3 region is CSARPRTAEQYV. In DNA form, the CDR3 reads TGCAGTGCTAGACCACGGACAGCCGAGCAGTACGTC.

This clonotype was picked up many times. The chain carries TRBV11-2 and TRBJ1-4; 7 nucleotides match TRBD1. CDR1 is SGHAT, CDR2 FQNNGV, per germline. V gave up 3 bases and J gave up 8 bases; unmatched junction bases: 9. The CDR3 has 15 amino acids. The CDR3 sequence is CASSFRRTGEEKLFF. In nucleotides, the CDR3 is TGTGCCAGCAGCTTTCGACGGACAGGAGAGGAAAAACTGTTTTTT.

The J gene is TRBJ2-5, the V gene TRBV20-1; 11 bases align to TRBD2. The germline gives CDR1 DFQATT, CDR2 SNEGSKA (reference sequence). V lost 2 bases, J lost 5 bases, and 10 bases stayed unmatched. The CDR3 loop spans 16 amino acids. The CDR3 sequence: CSARPLAGGASETQYF. CDR3 in DNA: TGCAGTGCTAGACCGCTAGCGGGGGGAGCATCGGAGACCCAGTACTTC.

This clonotype has at least ten counts. This chain connects TRBV20-1 to TRBJ2-1; tentatively, D is TRBD1 (6 bases). The CDR3 contains 12 residues. Germline V gene data show CDR1 as DFQATT and CDR2 as SNEGSKA (reference sequence). The V end was cut by 5 bases, the J end by 11 bases, with 16 bases between. DNA of the CDR3: TGCAGTGCTGGTCCCGGACAGCCCCAGCAGTTCTTC. Translation: CSAGPGQPQQFF.

This clonotype was seen a few times. V usage is TRBV27 and J usage is TRBJ2-1; D may be TRBD1 (6 bases). CDR1 and CDR2 (germline): MNHEY, SMNVEV (reference sequence). V was trimmed by 4 bases and J by 8 bases, leaving 15 bases between them. This CDR3 has 14 residues. CDR3 sequence (DNA): TGTGCCAGCAGTTACTCACAGGGTGGGGATGAGCAGTTCTTC. The encoded protein is CASSYSQGGDEQFF.

The table lists this clonotype with a few counts. The CDR3 region is CASSAQPGQGPTDTQYF. The DNA of the CDR3 is TGCGCCAGCAGCGCACAACCGGGACAGGGTCCCACAGATACGCAGTATTTT. The chain carries TRBV5-1 and TRBJ2-3, with 9 bases aligning to TRBD1. Per the germline V gene, CDR1 is SGHRS and CDR2 is YFSETQ. The CDR3 runs to 17 residues. V gave up 4 bases and J gave up 2 bases; unmatched junction bases: 11.

V usage is TRBV6-2 or TRBV6-3 and J usage is TRBJ2-3; D possibly corresponds to TRBD1 (5 bases). The V and J ends lost 5 bases and 2 bases respectively, with 17 bases between them. Per the germline V gene, CDR1 is MNHEY and CDR2 is SVGEGT. CDR3 length: 16 residues. DNA of the CDR3: TGTGCCAGCAGTAGCAGGGCGCTGTCTCCCACAGATACGCAGTATTTT. Its translation: CASSSRALSPTDTQYF.

This clonotype was observed a handful of times. This sequence joins TRBV15 and TRBJ2-3; tentative D call: TRBD2 (5 bases). Germline V lookup: CDR1 LNHNV, CDR2 YYDKDF (reference sequence). V lost 3 bases and J 6 bases, leaving 13 bases between the germline ends. The CDR3 covers 14 residues. The CDR3 nucleotides are TGTGCCACCAGCAGGGAGGAGGCCGGGGATACGCAGTATTTT. As protein: CATSREEAGDTQYF.

This clonotype was seen repeatedly, ten times or more. The chain carries TRBV12-3 or TRBV12-4 and TRBJ1-3, with TRBD1 matching 9 bases. Trimming took 6 bases from V and 3 from J; bases not matched to a gene: 6. There are 15 residues in the CDR3. CDR3 region: CASSSRDRVGNTIYF. The CDR3 nucleotides read TGTGCCAGCAGCTCCCGGGACAGGGTTGGAAACACCATATATTTT.

DNA for the CDR3: TGCAGCGGGCTGACAGGGACGAACACTGAAGCTTTCTTT. This sequence encodes CSGLTGTNTEAFF. The chain combines TRBV29-1 with TRBJ1-1, with 7 bases that match TRBD1. Germline V gene lookup returns CDR1 SQVTM and CDR2 ANQGSEA. The CDR3 consists of 13 residues. The junction had 6 bases not matched to a gene; V was cut back by 7 bases and J by 1 base.

There are many counts of this clonotype. The rearrangement uses TRBV5-1 and TRBJ2-1; 7 bases agree with TRBD1. Germline CDR1 is SGHRS and CDR2 is YFSETQ. The CDR3 spans 12 residues. With V trimmed by 7 bases and J by 9 bases, 7 bases remained unmatched. The CDR3: CASRRQGAEQFF. The CDR3 DNA reads as TGCGCCAGCCGTCGACAGGGCGCTGAGCAGTTCTTC. The entire variable domain, with the rest obtained from reference TRBV5-1 and TRBJ2-1, is as follows: KAGVTQTPRYLIKTRGQQVTLSCSPISGHRSVSWYQQTPGQGLQFLFEYFSETQRNKGNFPGRFSGRQFSNSRSEMNVSTLELGDSALYLCASRRQGAEQFFGPGTRLTVL.

This clonotype was detected a few times. The genes are TRBV20-1 and TRBJ2-1; TRBD2 matches 14 bases. CDR1 is DFQATT, CDR2 SNEGSKA, per germline (reference sequence). The CDR3 runs 16 residues. J gave up 10 bases and V 0 bases, and 8 bases lay outside the gene matches. Here the CDR3 reads CSARDPGTSGGREQFF. In DNA form, the CDR3 reads TGCAGTGCTAGAGATCCCGGGACTAGCGGGGGACGGGAGCAGTTCTTC.

This clonotype was recorded at least ten times. The chain links TRBV12-3 or TRBV12-4 to TRBJ2-7, with 7 bases aligning to TRBD2. This CDR3 region has 15 residues. With V trimmed by 6 bases and J by 3 bases, 11 bases remained unmatched. This CDR3 is CASRDRTSGGYEQYF. The CDR3 bases are TGTGCCAGCAGGGACCGGACCTCGGGAGGCTACGAGCAGTACTTC.

CDR3 sequence (DNA): TGTGCCAGCAGCTTAGCGGGCAGAGTGAACACTGAAGCTTTCTTT. It encodes CASSLAGRVNTEAFF. The V call is TRBV7-2, the J call TRBJ1-1; D ambiguous. Germline V gene sequence: CDR1 SGHTA, CDR2 FQGNSA. Trimming pared 0 bases from V and 0 bases from J, leaving 8 bases between. The CDR3 is made up of 15 amino acids.

This clonotype was observed a handful of times. The chain couples TRBV7-2 to TRBJ2-7, with D perhaps given as TRBD1 or TRBD2 (5 bases each). Per germline, CDR1 SGHTA and CDR2 FQGNSA. V was pared by 0 bases and J by 3 bases, with 12 bases between. The CDR3 length is 15 residues. Written as DNA, the CDR3 is TGTGCCAGCAGCTTAGCTAGGGACCCCCTCTACGAGCAGTACTTC. Protein: CASSLARDPLYEQYF.

This clonotype was observed a handful of times. The CDR3 loop is CSVGRGGWRTEAFF. CDR3 bases: TGCAGTGTCGGGAGGGGTGGGTGGCGGACTGAAGCTTTCTTT. The chain uses TRBV20-1 and TRBJ1-1; possible D gene TRBD1, 5 bases. Trimming took 7 bases from V and 5 from J, leaving 20 bases between them. The V gene's germline CDR1 is DFQATT and CDR2 SNEGSKA (reference sequence). The CDR3 is made up of 14 amino acids.

The table lists this clonotype with a count of one. V gene TRBV11-2 combines with J gene TRBJ2-1; 14 bases match TRBD2. The CDR3 is made up of 19 amino acids. Trimming removed 5 bases from V and 2 bases from J; junction bases left unmatched: 11. From germline, CDR1 is SGHAT and CDR2 FQNNGV. The CDR3 DNA reads as TGTGCCAGCAGCCTCAGGACTAGCGGGGGGACCTCTCCCTACAATGAGCAGTTCTTC. This gives the protein CASSLRTSGGTSPYNEQFF.

Notes on this clonotype: A much larger clonotype is one base distant, so this may be a read error. The chain links TRBV20-1 to TRBJ2-7; D is ambiguous. Trimming took 4 bases from V and 8 from J, leaving 12 bases between them. The germline gives CDR1 DFQATT, CDR2 SNEGSKA (reference sequence). This CDR3 has 11 residues. The chain's CDR3 is CSATLVSKQYF. The DNA of the CDR3 is TGCAGTGCTACTCTAGTTTCCAAGCAGTACTTC.

The chain has TRBV6-1 and TRBJ1-2; D ambiguous. This CDR3 comprises 11 residues. V dropped 5 bases and J dropped 2 bases, with 3 bases sitting between them. Germline CDR1 reads MNHNS; CDR2 reads SASEGT. In nucleotides, the CDR3 is TGTGCCAGCAGTCGAAACTATGGCTACACCTTC. Translating it yields CASSRNYGYTF.